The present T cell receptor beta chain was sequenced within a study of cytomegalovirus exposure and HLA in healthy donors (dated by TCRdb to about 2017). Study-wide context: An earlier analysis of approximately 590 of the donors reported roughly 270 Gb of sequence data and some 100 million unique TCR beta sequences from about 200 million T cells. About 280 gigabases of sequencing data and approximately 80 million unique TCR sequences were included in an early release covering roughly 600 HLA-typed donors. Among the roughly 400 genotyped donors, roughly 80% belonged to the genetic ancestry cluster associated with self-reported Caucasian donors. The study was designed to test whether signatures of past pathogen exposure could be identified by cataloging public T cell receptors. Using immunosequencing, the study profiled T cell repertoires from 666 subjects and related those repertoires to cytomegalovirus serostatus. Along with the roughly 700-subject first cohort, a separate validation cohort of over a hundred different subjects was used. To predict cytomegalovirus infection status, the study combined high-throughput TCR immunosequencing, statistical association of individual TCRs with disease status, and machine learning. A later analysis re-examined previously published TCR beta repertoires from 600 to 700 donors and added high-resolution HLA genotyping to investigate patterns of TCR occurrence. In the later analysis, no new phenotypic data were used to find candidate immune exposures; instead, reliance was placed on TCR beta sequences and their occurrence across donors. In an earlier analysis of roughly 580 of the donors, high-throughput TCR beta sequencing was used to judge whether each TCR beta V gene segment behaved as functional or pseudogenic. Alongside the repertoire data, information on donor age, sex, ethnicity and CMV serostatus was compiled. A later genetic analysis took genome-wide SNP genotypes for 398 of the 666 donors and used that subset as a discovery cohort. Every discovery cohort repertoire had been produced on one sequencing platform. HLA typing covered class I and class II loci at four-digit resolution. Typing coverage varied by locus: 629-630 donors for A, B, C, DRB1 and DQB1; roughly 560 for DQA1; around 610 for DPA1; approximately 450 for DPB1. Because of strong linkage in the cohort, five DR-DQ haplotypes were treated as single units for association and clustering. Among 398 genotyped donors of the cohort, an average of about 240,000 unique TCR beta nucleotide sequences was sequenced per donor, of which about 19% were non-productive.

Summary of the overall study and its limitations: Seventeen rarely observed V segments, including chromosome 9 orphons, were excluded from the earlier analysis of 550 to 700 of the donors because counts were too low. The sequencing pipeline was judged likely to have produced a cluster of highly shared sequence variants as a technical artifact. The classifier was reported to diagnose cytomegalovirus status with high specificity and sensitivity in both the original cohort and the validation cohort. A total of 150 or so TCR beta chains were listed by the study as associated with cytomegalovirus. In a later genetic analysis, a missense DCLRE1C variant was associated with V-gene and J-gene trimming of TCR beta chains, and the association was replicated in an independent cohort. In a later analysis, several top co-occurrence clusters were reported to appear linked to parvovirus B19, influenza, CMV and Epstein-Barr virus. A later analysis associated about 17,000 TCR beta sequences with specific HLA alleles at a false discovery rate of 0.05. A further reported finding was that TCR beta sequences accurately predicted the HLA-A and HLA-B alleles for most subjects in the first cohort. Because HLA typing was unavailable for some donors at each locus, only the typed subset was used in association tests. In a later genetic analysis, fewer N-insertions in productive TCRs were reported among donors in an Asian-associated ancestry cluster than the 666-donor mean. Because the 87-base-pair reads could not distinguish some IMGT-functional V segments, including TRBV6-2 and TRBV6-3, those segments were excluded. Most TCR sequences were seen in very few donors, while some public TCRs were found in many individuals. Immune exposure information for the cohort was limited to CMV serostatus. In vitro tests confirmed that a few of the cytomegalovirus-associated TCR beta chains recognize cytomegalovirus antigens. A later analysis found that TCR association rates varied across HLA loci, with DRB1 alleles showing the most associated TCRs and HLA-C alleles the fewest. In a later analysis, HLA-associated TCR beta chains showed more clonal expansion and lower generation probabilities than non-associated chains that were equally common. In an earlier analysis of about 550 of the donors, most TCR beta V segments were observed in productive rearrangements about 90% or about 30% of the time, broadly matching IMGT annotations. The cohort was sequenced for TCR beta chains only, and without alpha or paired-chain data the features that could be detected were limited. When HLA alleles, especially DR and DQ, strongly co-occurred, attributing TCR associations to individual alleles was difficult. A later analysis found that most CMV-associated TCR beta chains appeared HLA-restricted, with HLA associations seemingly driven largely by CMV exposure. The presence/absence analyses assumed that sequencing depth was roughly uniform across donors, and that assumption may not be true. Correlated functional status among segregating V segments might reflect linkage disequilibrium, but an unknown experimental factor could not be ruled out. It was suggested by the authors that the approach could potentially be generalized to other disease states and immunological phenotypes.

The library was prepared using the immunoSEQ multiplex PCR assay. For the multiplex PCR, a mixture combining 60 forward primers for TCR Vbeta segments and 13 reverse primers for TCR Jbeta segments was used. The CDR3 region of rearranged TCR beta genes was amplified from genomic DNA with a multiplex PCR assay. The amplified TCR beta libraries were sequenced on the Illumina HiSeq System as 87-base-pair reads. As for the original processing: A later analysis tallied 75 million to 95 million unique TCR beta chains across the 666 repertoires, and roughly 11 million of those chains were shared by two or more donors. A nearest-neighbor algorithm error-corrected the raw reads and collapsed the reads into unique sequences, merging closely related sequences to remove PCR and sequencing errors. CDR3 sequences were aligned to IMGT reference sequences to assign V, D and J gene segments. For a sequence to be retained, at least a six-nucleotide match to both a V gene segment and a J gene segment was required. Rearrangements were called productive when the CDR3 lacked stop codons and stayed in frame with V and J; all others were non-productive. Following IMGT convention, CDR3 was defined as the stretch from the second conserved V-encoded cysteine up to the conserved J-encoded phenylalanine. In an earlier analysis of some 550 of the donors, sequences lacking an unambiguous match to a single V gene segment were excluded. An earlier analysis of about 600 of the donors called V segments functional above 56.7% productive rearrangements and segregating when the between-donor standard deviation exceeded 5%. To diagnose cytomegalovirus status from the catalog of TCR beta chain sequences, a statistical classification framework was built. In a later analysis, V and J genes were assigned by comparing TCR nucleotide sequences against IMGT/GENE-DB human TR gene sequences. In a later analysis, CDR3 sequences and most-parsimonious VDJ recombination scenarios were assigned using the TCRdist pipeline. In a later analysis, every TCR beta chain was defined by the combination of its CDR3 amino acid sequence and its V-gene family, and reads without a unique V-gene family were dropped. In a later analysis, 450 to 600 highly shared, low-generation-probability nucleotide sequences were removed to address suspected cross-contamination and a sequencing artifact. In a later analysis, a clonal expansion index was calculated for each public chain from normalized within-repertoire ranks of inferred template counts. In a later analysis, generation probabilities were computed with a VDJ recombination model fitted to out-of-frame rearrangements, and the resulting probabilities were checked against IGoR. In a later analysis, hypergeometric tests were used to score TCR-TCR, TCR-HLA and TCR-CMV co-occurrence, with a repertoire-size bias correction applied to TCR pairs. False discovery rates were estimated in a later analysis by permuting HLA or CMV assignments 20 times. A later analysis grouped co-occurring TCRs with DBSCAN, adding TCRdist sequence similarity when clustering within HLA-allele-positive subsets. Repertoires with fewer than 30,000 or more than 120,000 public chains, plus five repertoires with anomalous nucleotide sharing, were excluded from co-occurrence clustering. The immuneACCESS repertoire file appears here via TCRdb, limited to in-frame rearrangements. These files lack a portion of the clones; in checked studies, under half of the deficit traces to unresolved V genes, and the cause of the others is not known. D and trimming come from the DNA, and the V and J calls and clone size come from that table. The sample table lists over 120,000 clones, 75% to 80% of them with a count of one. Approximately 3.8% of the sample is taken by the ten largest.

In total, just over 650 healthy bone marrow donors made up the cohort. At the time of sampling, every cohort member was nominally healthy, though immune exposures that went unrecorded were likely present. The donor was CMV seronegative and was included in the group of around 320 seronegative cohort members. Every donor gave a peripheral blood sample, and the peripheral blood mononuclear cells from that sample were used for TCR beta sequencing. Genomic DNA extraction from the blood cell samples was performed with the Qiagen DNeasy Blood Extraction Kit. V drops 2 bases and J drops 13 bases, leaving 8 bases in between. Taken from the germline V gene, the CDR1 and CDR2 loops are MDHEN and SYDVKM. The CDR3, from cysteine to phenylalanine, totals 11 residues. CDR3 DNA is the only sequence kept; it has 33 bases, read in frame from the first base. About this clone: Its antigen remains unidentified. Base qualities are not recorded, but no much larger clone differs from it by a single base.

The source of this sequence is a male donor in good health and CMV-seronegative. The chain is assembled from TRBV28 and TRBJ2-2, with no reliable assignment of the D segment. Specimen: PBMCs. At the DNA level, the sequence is TGTGCCAGCAGTTTAACAGTCCGGCTGTTTTTT. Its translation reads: CASSLTVRLFF. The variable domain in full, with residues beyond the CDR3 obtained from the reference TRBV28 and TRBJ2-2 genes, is DVKVTQSSRYLVKRTGEKVFLECVQDMDHENMFWYRQDPGLGLRLIYFSYDVKMKEKGDIPEGYSVSREKKERFSLILESASTNQTSMYLCASSLTVRLFFGEGSRLTVL.